This T cell receptor beta chain was obtained from a study of OX40 agonist ivuxolimab in advanced cancers. To note about this clone: Its antigen is currently unknown.

The CDR3 sequence is 14 residues long. Germline assignment: CDR1 SEHNR and CDR2 FQNEAQ (reference sequence). Trimming shortened V by 6 bases and J by 1 base, and 12 bases separated the two germline ends. Study-wide points: Researchers did not establish what antigens the expanded peripheral T cells target.

Profiled with immunoSEQ multiplex PCR; TCRdb holds only in-frame clones, not every one. The sample lists about 96,000 clones, approximately 84% seen once, with about 5.8% in the top ten. Blood got drawn at baseline, again on cycle 4 day 1, and then on cycle 7 day 1. The clonotype originates from an adult with an advanced solid tumor such as melanoma, head and neck, liver or kidney cancer. The chain carries TRBV7-9 and TRBJ1-1; no definite D call. The sequencing here drew on CD4+ or CD8+ T cells sorted from blood, taken in a trial of the OX40 agonist ivuxolimab. Here the CDR3 reads CASRETEGNTEAFF. For the CDR3, the DNA is TGTGCCAGCAGGGAGACGGAGGGGAACACTGAAGCTTTCTTT.